Listed below are T cell receptor beta chains from one sample, sequenced in a study of cytomegalovirus exposure and HLA in healthy donors. The table came from immunoSEQ multiplex PCR; TCRdb's copy has only in-frame clones and leaves some out. Found here are around 160,000 clones, 68% of them singletons; the top ten hold roughly 2.7%. Specimen: PBMCs. The source is a woman between 35 and 50 years old in good health and CMV-seropositive. CDR3s include the opening cysteine and the closing phenylalanine or tryptophan. The order of the fields is clone size, J gene, D gene, V gene, CDR3 DNA, CDR3 protein. The D gene is left open where the match is weak. Clone size appears in some rows only: once, few, many, or a class for an expanded clone.

abundance: NA; j_gene: TRBJ2-3; d_gene: TRBD2; v_gene: TRBV6-5; CDR3nt: TGTGCCAGCAGGGCTAGCGGGATGCGGGCAGATACGCAGTATTTT; CDR3aa: CASRASGMRADTQYF
abundance: NA; j_gene: TRBJ2-1; d_gene: NA; v_gene: TRBV15; CDR3nt: TGTGCCACCAGCAGATCCTCCGGCGGTGAGCAGTTCTTC; CDR3aa: CATSRSSGGEQFF
abundance: NA; j_gene: TRBJ1-4; d_gene: NA; v_gene: TRBV11-2; CDR3nt: TGTGCCAGCAGCTTAGGGCCAGGGTTAAATGAAAAACTGTTTTTT; CDR3aa: CASSLGPGLNEKLFF
abundance: NA; j_gene: TRBJ1-5; d_gene: NA; v_gene: TRBV7-2; CDR3nt: TGTGCCAGCAGCTCCCTGCGGGTGGGAGATAGCAATCAGCCCCAGCATTTT; CDR3aa: CASSSLRVGDSNQPQHF
abundance: NA; j_gene: TRBJ1-1; d_gene: NA; v_gene: TRBV19; CDR3nt: TGTGCCAGTACCCAGGGAGGGGGATCTTACACTGAAGCTTTCTTT; CDR3aa: CASTQGGGSYTEAFF
abundance: NA; j_gene: TRBJ1-1; d_gene: NA; v_gene: TRBV5-1; CDR3nt: TGCGCCAGCATCGGGACTCTGAACACTGAAGCTTTCTTT; CDR3aa: CASIGTLNTEAFF
abundance: NA; j_gene: TRBJ1-5; d_gene: TRBD1; v_gene: TRBV19; CDR3nt: TGTGCCACCTCCGGGACAGGACTTAAGACCCAGCATTTT; CDR3aa: CATSGTGLKTQHF
abundance: NA; j_gene: TRBJ2-7; d_gene: NA; v_gene: TRBV10-1; CDR3nt: TGCGCCAGCAGTGAGTCGTACGGCTACGAGCAGTACTTC; CDR3aa: CASSESYGYEQYF
abundance: NA; j_gene: TRBJ2-2; d_gene: NA; v_gene: TRBV5-1; CDR3nt: TGCGCCAGCAGCTTCGGTAGCGCGAACACCGGGGAGCTGTTTTTT; CDR3aa: CASSFGSANTGELFF
abundance: few; j_gene: TRBJ1-6; d_gene: NA; v_gene: TRBV7-9; CDR3nt: TGTTCCAGCAGCTTAGGAGGCTCACCCCTCCACTTT; CDR3aa: CSSSLGGSPLHF
abundance: NA; j_gene: TRBJ2-1; d_gene: TRBD2; v_gene: TRBV27; CDR3nt: TGTGCCAGCGGGACTAGCGGGAGTCTCGATGAGCAGTTCTTC; CDR3aa: CASGTSGSLDEQFF
abundance: NA; j_gene: TRBJ2-7; d_gene: NA; v_gene: TRBV4-3; CDR3nt: TGCGCCAGCAGCCAAGATCCTCGGGGAAACTCTGACGAGCAGTACTTC; CDR3aa: CASSQDPRGNSDEQYF
abundance: NA; j_gene: TRBJ1-5; d_gene: TRBD1; v_gene: TRBV7-9; CDR3nt: TGTGCCAGCAGCCCAACCGGGACAGTCAATCAGCCCCAGCATTTT; CDR3aa: CASSPTGTVNQPQHF
abundance: once; j_gene: TRBJ2-2; d_gene: NA; v_gene: TRBV7-3; CDR3nt: TGTGCCAGCAGCTTATTCTTTTTGGGACAACTCACCGGGGAGCTGTTTTTT; CDR3aa: CASSLFFLGQLTGELFF
abundance: NA; j_gene: TRBJ2-7; d_gene: NA; v_gene: TRBV27; CDR3nt: TGTGCCAGCAGTCAAATTGTGAGCTCCTACGAGCAGTACTTC; CDR3aa: CASSQIVSSYEQYF
abundance: few; j_gene: TRBJ2-7; d_gene: NA; v_gene: TRBV4-1; CDR3nt: TGCGCCAGCAGCCAAGAAGCTAGAAGCTACGAGCAGTACTTC; CDR3aa: CASSQEARSYEQYF
abundance: NA; j_gene: TRBJ1-5; d_gene: NA; v_gene: TRBV7-2; CDR3nt: TGTGCCAGCAGCCCCCCTTACGGGGGCAATCAGCCCCAGCATTTT; CDR3aa: CASSPPYGGNQPQHF
abundance: few; j_gene: TRBJ2-1; d_gene: TRBD1; v_gene: TRBV9; CDR3nt: TGTGCCAGCAGCGAGACAGGGGCAGGATACAATGAGCAGTTCTTC; CDR3aa: CASSETGAGYNEQFF
abundance: NA; j_gene: TRBJ2-3; d_gene: TRBD2; v_gene: TRBV7-2; CDR3nt: TGTGCCAGCAGCTTAGATAAGCGCGGGAGTCAAACAGATACGCAGTATTTT; CDR3aa: CASSLDKRGSQTDTQYF
abundance: once; j_gene: TRBJ1-2; d_gene: TRBD1; v_gene: TRBV6-5; CDR3nt: TGTGCCAGCAGACCGACCGGGACAGGGGTCAGCGGCTACACCTTC; CDR3aa: CASRPTGTGVSGYTF
abundance: few; j_gene: TRBJ2-2; d_gene: NA; v_gene: TRBV7-2; CDR3nt: TGTGCCAGCAGCCAACACGGCAAGACGGGCGGGGAGCTGTTTTTT; CDR3aa: CASSQHGKTGGELFF
abundance: NA; j_gene: TRBJ1-5; d_gene: NA; v_gene: TRBV5-6; CDR3nt: TGTGCCAGCAGGGCATGGAGAAGCAATCAGCCCCAGCATTTT; CDR3aa: CASRAWRSNQPQHF
abundance: NA; j_gene: TRBJ1-1; d_gene: NA; v_gene: TRBV6-4; CDR3nt: TGTGCCAGCAGTCAGGGGATCGACACTGAAGCTTTCTTT; CDR3aa: CASSQGIDTEAFF
abundance: few; j_gene: TRBJ1-1; d_gene: TRBD1; v_gene: TRBV4-3; CDR3nt: TGCGCCAGCAGCCAAGTAGGAGCGGGACAGGGGGCTTTCTTT; CDR3aa: CASSQVGAGQGAFF
abundance: few; j_gene: TRBJ2-7; d_gene: TRBD1; v_gene: TRBV7-9; CDR3nt: TGTGCCAGCAGCCCGGACAGGGGGATATACGAGCAGTACTTC; CDR3aa: CASSPDRGIYEQYF
abundance: few; j_gene: TRBJ2-7; d_gene: TRBD1; v_gene: TRBV25-1; CDR3nt: TGTGCCAGCCTCCCGACAGGGTCCCACGAGCAGTACTTC; CDR3aa: CASLPTGSHEQYF
abundance: NA; j_gene: TRBJ1-2; d_gene: NA; v_gene: TRBV15; CDR3nt: TGTGCCACCAGCAGAACAGCGGCCGGGGACTATGGCTACACCTTC; CDR3aa: CATSRTAAGDYGYTF
abundance: NA; j_gene: TRBJ2-5; d_gene: TRBD2; v_gene: TRBV7-2; CDR3nt: TGTGCCAGCAGCCTCGTAGCGGGAGGGATCCAAGAGACCCAGTACTTC; CDR3aa: CASSLVAGGIQETQYF
abundance: few; j_gene: TRBJ1-2; d_gene: NA; v_gene: TRBV28; CDR3nt: TGTGCCAGCAGTTTGAACGGGGGGCAGTACTATGGCTACACCTTC; CDR3aa: CASSLNGGQYYGYTF
abundance: NA; j_gene: TRBJ2-2; d_gene: TRBD2; v_gene: TRBV19; CDR3nt: TGTGCCAGTAGCGCCCTAGCGGGAGGGGCCGGGGAGCTGTTTTTT; CDR3aa: CASSALAGGAGELFF
abundance: NA; j_gene: TRBJ2-7; d_gene: TRBD2; v_gene: TRBV27; CDR3nt: TGTGCCAGCCAAAGCGGGAGGCTCTCCTACGAGCAGTACTTC; CDR3aa: CASQSGRLSYEQYF
abundance: few; j_gene: TRBJ1-2; d_gene: NA; v_gene: TRBV4-3; CDR3nt: TGCGCCAGCAGCCAAGATGCCCGGGGAACTAACTATGGCTACACCTTC; CDR3aa: CASSQDARGTNYGYTF
abundance: NA; j_gene: TRBJ1-2; d_gene: NA; v_gene: TRBV2; CDR3nt: TGTGCCAGCAGTGATGAGGGTATTGGGGATGGCTACACCTTC; CDR3aa: CASSDEGIGDGYTF
abundance: NA; j_gene: TRBJ2-2; d_gene: TRBD1; v_gene: TRBV28; CDR3nt: TGTGCCAGCAGTTCCAACAGGGGATCCGGGGAGCTGTTTTTT; CDR3aa: CASSSNRGSGELFF
abundance: NA; j_gene: TRBJ1-2; d_gene: NA; v_gene: TRBV28; CDR3nt: TGTGTTGCGTCGGGAGAAGACTATGGCTACACCTTC; CDR3aa: CVASGEDYGYTF
abundance: NA; j_gene: TRBJ1-2; d_gene: TRBD1; v_gene: TRBV6-6; CDR3nt: TGTGCCAGCAGTTACTCGAGGGGACAGGCCTATGGCTACCCCTTC; CDR3aa: CASSYSRGQAYGYPF
abundance: once; j_gene: TRBJ2-7; d_gene: TRBD2; v_gene: TRBV4-1; CDR3nt: TGCGCCAGCAGCCAAGTGGAGGGACTAAACAGGTACGAGCAGTACTTC; CDR3aa: CASSQVEGLNRYEQYF
abundance: NA; j_gene: TRBJ1-3; d_gene: NA; v_gene: TRBV5-6; CDR3nt: TGTGCCAGCAGCTTAGTGCGCCCTGGAAACACCATATATTTT; CDR3aa: CASSLVRPGNTIYF
abundance: NA; j_gene: TRBJ2-5; d_gene: NA; v_gene: TRBV7-9; CDR3nt: TGTGCCAGCAGCTTAGGTGGAGGGCAAGAGACCCAGTACTTC; CDR3aa: CASSLGGGQETQYF
abundance: NA; j_gene: TRBJ1-5; d_gene: TRBD1; v_gene: TRBV6-1; CDR3nt: TGTGCCAGCCTGGGGACAGGGGGCTATCAGCCCCAGCATTTT; CDR3aa: CASLGTGGYQPQHF
abundance: few; j_gene: TRBJ2-7; d_gene: NA; v_gene: TRBV18; CDR3nt: TGTGCCAGCTCACCAACCCCACAGGGAGCCGAGCAGTACTTC; CDR3aa: CASSPTPQGAEQYF
abundance: NA; j_gene: TRBJ1-5; d_gene: TRBD1; v_gene: TRBV18; CDR3nt: TGTGCCAGCTCAGCGGGACAGGGGACCAATCAGCCCCAGCATTTT; CDR3aa: CASSAGQGTNQPQHF
abundance: NA; j_gene: TRBJ2-7; d_gene: NA; v_gene: TRBV7-9; CDR3nt: TGTGCCAGCAGCTCCTTCGGCGAGCAGTACTTC; CDR3aa: CASSSFGEQYF
abundance: NA; j_gene: TRBJ2-7; d_gene: NA; v_gene: TRBV21-1; CDR3nt: TGTGCCAGCAGCGCGGGACGGCGAACATCTTACGAGCAGTACTTC; CDR3aa: CASSAGRRTSYEQYF
abundance: NA; j_gene: TRBJ2-1; d_gene: NA; v_gene: TRBV4-1; CDR3nt: TGCGCCAGCAGCCACCCGGGTGAGCAGTTCTTC; CDR3aa: CASSHPGEQFF
abundance: NA; j_gene: TRBJ2-3; d_gene: TRBD2; v_gene: TRBV29-1; CDR3nt: TGCAGCGTTGATAAGCGGGAGAACGGTATAGATACGCAGTATTTT; CDR3aa: CSVDKRENGIDTQYF
abundance: NA; j_gene: TRBJ2-1; d_gene: NA; v_gene: TRBV21-1; CDR3nt: TGTGCCAGCAGAAGGGGACAGGGTCTTTATGAGCAGTTCTTC; CDR3aa: CASRRGQGLYEQFF
abundance: NA; j_gene: TRBJ2-3; d_gene: NA; v_gene: TRBV7-8; CDR3nt: TGTGCCAGCAGCTTAGCTGCGGGGTTCAGCACAGATACGCAGTATTTT; CDR3aa: CASSLAAGFSTDTQYF
abundance: NA; j_gene: TRBJ2-3; d_gene: TRBD2; v_gene: TRBV27; CDR3nt: TGTGCCAGCAGTTTATTAACTAGCGGTAGCACAGATACGCAGTATTTT; CDR3aa: CASSLLTSGSTDTQYF
abundance: NA; j_gene: TRBJ1-2; d_gene: TRBD1; v_gene: TRBV2; CDR3nt: TGTGCCACCTTGCGAACTTTCGGACAGGTAATATTCTACTATGGCTACACCTTC; CDR3aa: CATLRTFGQVIFYYGYTF
abundance: NA; j_gene: TRBJ2-7; d_gene: TRBD1; v_gene: TRBV28; CDR3nt: TGTGCCAGCAACCCCCCCTCGGGACAGCTCTACGAGCAGTACTTC; CDR3aa: CASNPPSGQLYEQYF
abundance: few; j_gene: TRBJ2-2; d_gene: NA; v_gene: TRBV7-9; CDR3nt: TGTGCCAGCAGCTCCAAGGAGGGGCCCGGGGAGCTGTTTTTT; CDR3aa: CASSSKEGPGELFF
abundance: NA; j_gene: TRBJ1-5; d_gene: NA; v_gene: TRBV7-2; CDR3nt: TGTGCCAGCAGCTTGAGGCCTTATAGCAATCAGCCCCAGAATTTT; CDR3aa: CASSLRPYSNQPQNF
abundance: NA; j_gene: TRBJ2-6; d_gene: NA; v_gene: TRBV5-1; CDR3nt: TGCGCCAGCGGCCCAGGGGCGGGGGCCAACGTCCTGACTTTC; CDR3aa: CASGPGAGANVLTF
abundance: NA; j_gene: TRBJ2-7; d_gene: NA; v_gene: TRBV6-5; CDR3nt: TGTGCCAGCAGCCAGGGCTTCCCTGGTCTCTACGAGCAGTACTTC; CDR3aa: CASSQGFPGLYEQYF
abundance: NA; j_gene: TRBJ2-5; d_gene: NA; v_gene: TRBV15; CDR3nt: TGTGCCACCAGCAGAGCTCCAGGGGCAGAACAAGAGACCCAGTACTTC; CDR3aa: CATSRAPGAEQETQYF
abundance: NA; j_gene: TRBJ2-7; d_gene: TRBD2; v_gene: TRBV19; CDR3nt: TGTGCCAGTAGTAGTTTTGCGACTAGCGGGAGAGGTGAGCAGTACTTC; CDR3aa: CASSSFATSGRGEQYF
abundance: NA; j_gene: TRBJ2-3; d_gene: NA; v_gene: TRBV7-2; CDR3nt: TGTGCCAGCAGCTTAGACAGGAGCACAGATACGCAGTATTTT; CDR3aa: CASSLDRSTDTQYF
abundance: NA; j_gene: TRBJ2-7; d_gene: TRBD1; v_gene: TRBV25-1; CDR3nt: TGTGCCAGCAGTGAAGACAGGGACCCCTACGAGCAGTACTTC; CDR3aa: CASSEDRDPYEQYF
abundance: NA; j_gene: TRBJ2-7; d_gene: NA; v_gene: TRBV9; CDR3nt: TGTGCCAGCAGCGTAGAGGCGGGTTCCTACGAGCAGTACTTC; CDR3aa: CASSVEAGSYEQYF